Shown below are 27 T cell receptor beta chains from a single sample sequenced in a study of monozygotic twins with inflammatory bowel disease. With the 5' RACE reads reprocessed, TCRdb shows one record per CDR3 protein and no DNA. The listing records some 200,000 distinct CDR3 sequences. The sample comprised blood. The receptors here all came from a human donor with ulcerative colitis or Crohn's disease, or a healthy co-twin of an affected twin (not recorded which).

The V gene is TRBV12-3 or TRBV12-4, the J gene TRBJ1-1. This CDR3 is 13 amino acids long. Here the CDR3 reads CASSSSRNTEAFF.

V gene TRBV30 combines with J gene TRBJ1-2. The CDR3 runs to 14 residues. Per germline, CDR1 GTSNPN and CDR2 SVGIG (reference sequence). This chain's CDR3 is CAWNTSPLTKGYTF. The complete variable domain, with remaining parts taken from reference TRBV30 and TRBJ1-2, reads SQTIHQWPATLVQPVGSPLSLECTVEGTSNPNLYWYRQAAGRGLQLLFYSVGIGQISSEVPQNLSASRPQDRQFILSSKKLLLSDSGFYLCAWNTSPLTKGYTFGSGTRLTVV.

The gene calls are TRBV4-1 and TRBJ2-1; TCRdb proposes TRBD2, but this gene call is untestable without DNA. Germline CDR1 reads MGHRA; CDR2 reads YSYEKL. The CDR3 runs to 16 residues. The CDR3 reads CASSSQRGGATNEQFF.

The genes are TRBV5-5 and TRBJ1-4. Germline values: CDR1 SGHKS, CDR2 YYEKEE (reference sequence). The CDR3 is made up of 13 amino acids. CDR3 loop: CASRLSLNEKLFF.

The J gene is TRBJ2-5, the V gene TRBV27; TCRdb lists TRBD2, though no DNA is available to test this call. CDR3 length: 14 amino acids. From germline, CDR1 is MNHEY and CDR2 SMNVEV (reference sequence). The chain's CDR3 is CASSLLPFLETQYF.

This chain connects TRBV6-5 to TRBJ1-6; TCRdb outputs TRBD1, but without DNA this stays unchecked. This CDR3 contains 16 residues. Germline values: CDR1 MNHEY, CDR2 SVGAGI. This CDR3 reads CASSYGIGTGNSPLHF.

V gene TRBV25-1 combines with J gene TRBJ2-4; no DNA is available, so the TRBD1 call from TCRdb remains unchecked. From germline, CDR1 is MGHDK and CDR2 SYGVNS. The CDR3 length is 13 residues. The CDR3: CASIPSGQNIQYF.

The CDR3 reads CASSPLGSRSTEAFF. This chain joins TRBV18 and TRBJ1-1; TCRdb selects TRBD1, and the lack of DNA leaves this call unchecked. CDR3 length equals 15 residues. Germline V gene sequence: CDR1 KGHSH, CDR2 LQKENI.

The V call is TRBV13, the J call TRBJ1-3; TCRdb selects TRBD1, and the lack of DNA leaves this call unchecked. CDR1 is PRHDT, CDR2 FYEKMQ, per germline (reference sequence). CDR3 length: 15 residues. The CDR3 spells CASSLGQGAENTIYF.

J is TRBJ2-2 and V is TRBV7-3; the D call from TCRdb, TRBD1, cannot be confirmed without DNA. Germline CDR1 SGHTA, CDR2 FQGTGA. This CDR3 region has 17 residues. CDR3 sequence reads: CASSLTRQQGNTGELFF.

The CDR3 spells CASSQDYTVGNEQFF. The J gene is TRBJ2-1, the V gene TRBV3-1. The CDR3 has 15 residues. Germline assignment: CDR1 LGHDT and CDR2 YNNKEL (reference sequence).

V gene TRBV20-1 combines with J gene TRBJ2-3; absent DNA, TCRdb's TRBD1 call cannot be checked. Looked up from germline, CDR1 is DFQATT and CDR2 is SNEGSKA (reference sequence). CDR3 length equals 14 residues. CDR3 loop: CSAWGQVRTDTQYF.

This chain connects TRBV28 to TRBJ2-2; TCRdb selects TRBD2, and the lack of DNA leaves this call unchecked. The germline V gene has CDR1 MDHEN and CDR2 SYDVKM. The CDR3 is made up of 15 amino acids. The CDR3 sequence is CASSFGTAKPGELFF.

The chain couples TRBV10-3 to TRBJ1-1; TCRdb proposes TRBD1, but this gene call is untestable without DNA. The CDR3 runs to 15 residues. Germline CDR1 is ENHRY and CDR2 is SYGVKD. CDR3 amino acids: CAISGGGLQNTEAFF.

The chain links TRBV5-1 to TRBJ1-5. Germline V lookup: CDR1 SGHRS, CDR2 YFSETQ. CDR3 length: 15 residues. The CDR3: CASSFGQSPNQPQHF.

The genes are TRBV18 and TRBJ1-1. Germline V CDR1 and CDR2: KGHSH, LQKENI. The CDR3 is made up of 15 amino acids. CDR3 amino acids: CASSPNTESVTEAFF.

The chain joins TRBV3-1 to TRBJ2-1; the D call of TRBD1 rests on TCRdb alone, since no DNA is present to check it. Germline assignment: CDR1 LGHDT and CDR2 YNNKEL (reference sequence). The CDR3 is 17 amino acids. Here the CDR3 reads CASSRHLGGGGGNEQFF.

The chain uses TRBV20-1 and TRBJ2-5; with no DNA, the TCRdb D assignment of TRBD2 cannot be verified. The germline CDR1 and CDR2 sequences are DFQATT and SNEGSKA (reference sequence). This CDR3 contains 11 residues. The chain's CDR3 is CSAKGKETQYF.

The chain recombines TRBV19 with TRBJ2-5; TCRdb designates TRBD1, a call that cannot be tested without DNA. The CDR3 length is 16 residues. Germline V gives CDR1 LNHDA, CDR2 SQIVND (reference sequence). CDR3 in amino acids: CASSPWRGRGQETQYF.

The chain uses TRBV12-3 or TRBV12-4 and TRBJ1-5. This CDR3 contains 16 residues. This chain's CDR3 is CASSFSPVARNQPQHF.

This chain uses TRBV7-3 with TRBJ1-1; TCRdb designates TRBD1, a call that cannot be tested without DNA. The CDR3 consists of 12 residues. The germline gives CDR1 SGHTA, CDR2 FQGTGA. The chain's CDR3 is CASSRGGTEAFF.

This chain uses TRBV4-2 with TRBJ1-2; TCRdb outputs TRBD1, but without DNA this stays unchecked. Germline V gene sequence: CDR1 LGHNA, CDR2 YNFKEQ. The CDR3 is 15 amino acids. CDR3 sequence reads: CASSQDAQGAYGYTF.

The rearrangement links TRBV30 to TRBJ2-2; TCRdb names TRBD1, which stays unverified in the absence of DNA. CDR3 length: 13 residues. Germline V CDR1 and CDR2: GTSNPN, SVGIG (reference sequence). CDR3 loop: CAWNQGSTGELFF.

This chain connects TRBV5-1 to TRBJ2-7; without DNA, the TCRdb call of TRBD2 cannot be checked. The CDR3 extends over 17 amino acids. The germline CDR1 and CDR2 sequences are SGHRS and YFSETQ. CDR3 region: CASSPTSGRASSYEQYF.

The rearrangement uses TRBV7-3 and TRBJ2-7; TCRdb reports TRBD1, a call that lacks DNA to check it against. The CDR3 has 13 residues. Germline lookup yields CDR1 SGHTA and CDR2 FQGTGA. The CDR3 spells CASSSGGSGKQYF.

The chain carries TRBV29-1 and TRBJ1-5; the TRBD1 assignment by TCRdb is unverifiable without DNA. The CDR3 runs 15 residues. Per the germline V gene, CDR1 is SQVTM and CDR2 is ANQGSEA. The CDR3 sequence is CSVNTGTGVNQPQHF.

The V call is TRBV20-1, the J call TRBJ2-5; TCRdb's D call of TRBD1 is untestable without DNA. Per the germline V gene, CDR1 is DFQATT and CDR2 is SNEGSKA (reference sequence). The CDR3 covers 15 residues. CDR3 region: CSARAPGQGKETQYF.